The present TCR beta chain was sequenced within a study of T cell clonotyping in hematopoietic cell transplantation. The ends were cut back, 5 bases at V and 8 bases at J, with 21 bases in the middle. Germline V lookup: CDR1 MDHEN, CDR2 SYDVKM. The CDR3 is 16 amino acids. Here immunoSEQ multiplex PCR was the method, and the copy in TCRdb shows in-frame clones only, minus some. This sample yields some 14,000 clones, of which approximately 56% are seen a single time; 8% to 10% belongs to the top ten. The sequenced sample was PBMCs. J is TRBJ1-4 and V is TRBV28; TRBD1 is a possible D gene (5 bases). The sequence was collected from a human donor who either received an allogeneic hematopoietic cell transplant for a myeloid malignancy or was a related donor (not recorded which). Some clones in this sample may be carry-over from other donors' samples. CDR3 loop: CASSPQQGALSEKLFF. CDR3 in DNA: TGTGCCAGCAGTCCCCAGCAGGGCGCGTTAAGCGAAAAACTGTTTTTT.